The text below deals with one T cell receptor (beta chain). These data originate in a study of cytomegalovirus exposure and HLA in healthy donors. Healthy bone marrow donors made up the donor group. The CDR3 loop spans 15 amino acids. The germline V gene has CDR1 MDHEN and CDR2 SYDVKM. Trimming left V 4 bases short and J 8 bases short, with 17 bases between. The study ran its PCR with 60 Vbeta and 13 Jbeta primers. Assay used: immunoSEQ multiplex PCR; TCRdb lists only in-frame clones, some missing. The table has around 150,000 clones, 66% seen once. The clonotype originates from a human donor in good health. The chain recombines TRBV28 with TRBJ1-4; a possible D gene is TRBD1 (5 bases). The sample taken for sequencing was PBMCs. The DNA of the CDR3 is TGTGCCAGCAGTTCCCTGGGGGGGTTTGGGGAAAAACTGTTTTTT. Encoded protein: CASSSLGGFGEKLFF. The full variable domain, its missing parts supplied by reference TRBV28 and TRBJ1-4, is DVKVTQSSRYLVKRTGEKVFLECVQDMDHENMFWYRQDPGLGLRLIYFSYDVKMKEKGDIPEGYSVSREKKERFSLILESASTNQTSMYLCASSSLGGFGEKLFFGSGTQLSVL.